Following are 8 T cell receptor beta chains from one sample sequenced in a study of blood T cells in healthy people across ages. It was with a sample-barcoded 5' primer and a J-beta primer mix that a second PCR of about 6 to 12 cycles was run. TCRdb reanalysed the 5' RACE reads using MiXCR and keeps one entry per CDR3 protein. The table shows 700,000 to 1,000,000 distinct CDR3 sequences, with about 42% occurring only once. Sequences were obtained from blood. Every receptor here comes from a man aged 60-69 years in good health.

The CDR3 coding sequence is TGTGCCAGCAGCCGCAACAGAATCTCCTACGAGCAGTACTTC. Protein product: CASSRNRISYEQYF. The chain combines TRBV3-1 with TRBJ2-7; D gene ambiguous. This CDR3 has 14 amino acids. Germline assignment: CDR1 LGHDT and CDR2 YNNKEL (reference sequence). V was cut by 4 bases and J by 0 bases, with 10 bases left in between.

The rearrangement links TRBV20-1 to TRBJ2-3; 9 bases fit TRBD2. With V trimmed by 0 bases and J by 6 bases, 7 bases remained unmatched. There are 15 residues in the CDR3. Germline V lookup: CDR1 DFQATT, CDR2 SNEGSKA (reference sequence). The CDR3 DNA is TGCAGTGCTAGAGATTGGGGTAGCGGGGGCGATACGCAGTATTTT. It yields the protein CSARDWGSGGDTQYF.

DNA for the CDR3: TGTGCCAGCAGCCCATTAAGGGCTGGCTATGGCTACACCTTC. This translates into CASSPLRAGYGYTF. The genes are TRBV11-3 and TRBJ1-2; no reliable D call. Trimming pared 5 bases from V and 4 bases from J, leaving 14 bases between. Germline CDR1 reads SGHNT; CDR2 reads YENEEA. The CDR3 covers 14 residues.

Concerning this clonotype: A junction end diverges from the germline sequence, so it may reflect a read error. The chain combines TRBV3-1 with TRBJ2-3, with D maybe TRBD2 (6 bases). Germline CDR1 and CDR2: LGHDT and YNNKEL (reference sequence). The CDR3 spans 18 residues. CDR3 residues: CAGSQDLTTNTGVVTQYF. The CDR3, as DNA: TGTGCCGGCAGCCAAGATCTAACCACAAACACGGGGGTTGTTACGCAGTATTTT.

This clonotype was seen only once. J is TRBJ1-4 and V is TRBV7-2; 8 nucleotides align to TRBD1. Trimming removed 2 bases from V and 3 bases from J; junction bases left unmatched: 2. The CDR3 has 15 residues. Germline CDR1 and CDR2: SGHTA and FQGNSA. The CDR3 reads CASSLQGAANEKLFF. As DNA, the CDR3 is TGTGCCAGCAGCTTACAGGGGGCTGCTAATGAAAAACTGTTTTTT.

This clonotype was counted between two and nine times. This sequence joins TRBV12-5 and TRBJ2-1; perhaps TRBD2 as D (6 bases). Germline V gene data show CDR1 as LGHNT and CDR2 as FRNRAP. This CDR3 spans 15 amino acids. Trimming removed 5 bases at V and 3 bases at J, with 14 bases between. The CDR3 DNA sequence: TGTGCTAGTGGTCTCAAGCGGGCGTACTACAATGAGCAGTTCTTC. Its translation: CASGLKRAYYNEQFF.

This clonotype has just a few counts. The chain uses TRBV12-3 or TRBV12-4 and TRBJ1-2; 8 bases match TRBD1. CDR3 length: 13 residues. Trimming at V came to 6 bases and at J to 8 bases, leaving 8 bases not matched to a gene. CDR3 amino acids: CASSYRGKFGYTF. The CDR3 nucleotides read TGTGCCAGCAGCTACAGGGGGAAGTTCGGCTACACCTTC.

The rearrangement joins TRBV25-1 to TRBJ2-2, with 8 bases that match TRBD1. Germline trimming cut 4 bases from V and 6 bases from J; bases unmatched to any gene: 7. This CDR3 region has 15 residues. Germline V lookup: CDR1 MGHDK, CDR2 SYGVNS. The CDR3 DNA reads TGTGCCAGCAGTGGCACAGGGGGTCTGTCCGGGGAGCTGTTTTTT. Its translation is CASSGTGGLSGELFF.